This entry describes one T cell receptor (beta chain). There is no known antigen for this receptor. Base qualities are missing; no much larger clone stands one base away. This sample was taken from a study of shared clonotypes between healthy human individuals (dated by TCRdb to 2018 to 2020). About the full investigation: A few men and a couple of women, aged 18 to 49 years, made up the cohort. For each donor, three plates each were used for CD4 naive and CD4 memory, two plates were used for CD8 naive, and one plate was used for CD8 memory. The study deeply sequenced blood TCR repertoires of five healthy adults to estimate repertoire size and the extent of clonotype sharing between individuals. Libraries were prepared and TCR repertoires were sequenced by different laboratories using diverse techniques, in order to increase sequencing depth and limit assay-specific biases. Leukapheresis yielded between about 0.94 and 8.9 billion PBMCs per donor. Broad study findings and their caveats: Across four donors, roughly 5.1% of naive CD4, over 3% of naive CD8, 2.3% of memory CD4, and 0.4% to 0.45% of memory CD8 clonotypes were shared. Rarefaction of sorted-subset datasets indicated incomplete sequencing despite the large sequencing depth. Compared with non-shared clonotypes, the clonotypes found in all four sorted-subset donors had higher generation probabilities. Pairwise subsampling led to the expectation that sequencing depth would affect the degree of clonotype sharing among donors. Sampling was restricted to blood, and TCR repertoires in tissue are likely to differ from TCR repertoires in blood. Estimated clonotype richness was generally larger for naive than for memory subsets. Because the study included a small number of donors, the genetic and exposure-history diversity represented was limited.

TCR CDR3 regions were amplified from genomic DNA by multiplex PCR using the deep immunoSEQ assay. Genomic DNA extracted from each cell subset was distributed evenly over all wells of several immunoSEQ 96-well plates, and each plate served as one replicate. For sorted subsets, 200 to 250 ng of genomic DNA, equivalent to 30,000 or so T cell genomes, went into each replicate PCR. The purified libraries were quantified using a Qubit 3.0 fluorometer, sized with a Bioanalyzer 2100, and then quantified again using the KAPA Library Quantification kit. Every immunoSEQ 96-well plate was sequenced on a separate single-read 150-cycle Illumina NextSeq 550 flow cell. Per the source publication's procedure: Because the immunoSEQ output included only junctional sequences and no quality scores, the filtering could not be the same as the filtering used for full-length reads. Sequences were annotated with PyIR, a Python wrapper for IgBLAST v1.9, using IMGT germline references to assign V/J genes and CDR3. Any read was removed if the V/J assignment was weak (E-value above 1e-6), the CDR3 was missing, or the read contained stop codons, out-of-frame junctions, or ambiguous translated residues. V3J clonotypes were defined as sequences sharing an identical inferred V gene, J gene, and CDR3 amino acid sequence. Percentage overlap between repertoires was computed as shared unique clonotypes divided by the size of the smaller repertoire. RTK rarefaction, the Chao1 estimator, and Recon v2.1 estimates of unobserved clonotypes were used to assess repertoire richness. Generation probabilities for all TCRbeta clonotypes obtained by the gDNA method from a few donors were computed using OLGA. TCRdb provides this immuneACCESS table in a form limited to in-frame rearrangements. Some clones are lacking; in checked studies, under half of them reflect an unresolved V gene, and why the rest are absent is not known. V, J and clone size are those of that table, while D and trimming were read from the DNA. Present in this sample are around 1.9 million clones, 80% to 95% of which were seen just once. Jointly, the top ten make up around 1.7% of the sample.

CD8 naive samples consisted of CD45RO-negative cells that were positively selected for CCR7, yielding a CD45RA+CCR7+ population without TemRA cells. The donors were healthy, HIV-negative adults who had no recently reported acute infections or vaccinations. Every donor was a Caucasian adult residing in Nashville, Tennessee, USA. Blood was collected by leukapheresis, and PBMCs were isolated by Ficoll-Histopaque density gradient centrifugation and then cryopreserved in liquid nitrogen vapor phase. Analytical flow cytometry was used to check the purity and quantity of every magnetically sorted T cell population. Genomic DNA was isolated from every sorted fraction and measured by UV absorbance on a Nanodrop 2000c. From its cysteine to its phenylalanine, the CDR3 spans 15 amino acids. Only CDR3 DNA is held: 45 bases, read in frame from base 1. CDR1 MNHEY and CDR2 SMNVEV are derived from the germline V gene (reference sequence). V gives up 10 bases and J gives up 0 bases, and the segment between their germline ends measures 16 bases.

The TCR was taken from a man aged 18 to 29 in good health. Some clones in this sample may be carry-over from other donors' samples. The V gene is TRBV27 and the J gene is TRBJ2-1; TRBD2 is a weak D gene call, 5 bases matching. The specimen was naive CD8+ T cells from PBMCs. Taken with the paper, the label for cell subset or site translates to: CD45RA+CCR7+. The DNA sequence is given as TGTGCCACCATGGGCGGGCCCAGCTCCTACAATGAGCAGTTCTTC. It encodes CATMGGPSSYNEQFF.